The 7 T cell receptor beta chains presented below share a single source sample, sequenced in a study of T cell responses to AZD1222 COVID-19 vaccine (dated by TCRdb to the early 2020s). Libraries were built with the immunoSEQ multiplex PCR assay. TCRdb's version of the immuneACCESS table is confined to in-frame rearrangements and falls short of the full clone set. An unresolved V gene accounts for under half of the shortfall where checked; the remainder is of unknown origin. A total of 25,000 or so clones appear in this sample, 87% of them only once. The top ten clonotypes cover over 30% of the sample. Read against the paper, the sample's time point label means: about 28 days (+/-7) after the second vaccine dose. The sequencing here drew on peripheral blood, taken 28 days after the second AZD1222 dose. Source of these receptors: an adult who received the AZD1222 COVID-19 vaccine.

As DNA, the CDR3 is TGTGCCAGTAGTAGGGGGACCTCCTACGAGCAGTACTTC. Translating gives CASSRGTSYEQYF. This chain connects TRBV19 to TRBJ2-7; D is possibly TRBD1 or TRBD2 (5 bases each). Per germline, CDR1 LNHDA and CDR2 SQIVND (reference sequence). The CDR3 contains 13 residues. V was trimmed by 4 bases and J by 0 bases, leaving 7 bases between them.

The V and J genes are TRBV7-8 and TRBJ2-1; possibly TRBD2 for D (6 bases). Germline V gives CDR1 SGHVS, CDR2 FQNEAQ. Trimming cost V 5 bases and J 2 bases, with 13 bases left between them. The CDR3 covers 15 residues. The CDR3 sequence: CASSPTSYTYNEQFF. DNA for the CDR3: TGTGCCAGCAGCCCTACTAGCTACACCTACAATGAGCAGTTCTTC. Full variable domain (rest looked up from reference TRBV7-8 and TRBJ2-1): GAGVSQSPRYKVAKRGQDVALRCDPISGHVSLFWYQQALGQGPEFLTYFQNEAQLDKSGLPSDRFFAERPEGSVSTLKIQRTQQEDSAVYLCASSPTSYTYNEQFFGPGTRLTVL.

This sequence joins TRBV30 and TRBJ1-5; D perhaps matches TRBD1 (6 bases). Germline CDR1 and CDR2: GTSNPN and SVGIG (reference sequence). V was cut by 4 bases and J by 8 bases, with 12 bases left in between. This CDR3 comprises 12 residues. The CDR3, as DNA: TGTGCCTGGAAGCAGGGGTATGAGCCCCAGCATTTT. Its protein product is CAWKQGYEPQHF.

The rearrangement links TRBV5-6 to TRBJ1-2, with D possibly being TRBD1 (6 bases). The CDR3 contains 15 residues. The germline V gene has CDR1 SGHDT and CDR2 YYEEEE. V was shortened by 4 bases and J by 3 bases, with 16 bases between the two germline ends. CDR3 in amino acids: CASSGIQGHYYGYTF. The CDR3, as DNA: TGTGCCAGCAGCGGAATACAGGGCCACTACTATGGCTACACCTTC.

The rearrangement uses TRBV7-2 and TRBJ1-2; D remains ambiguous. The CDR3 contains 13 residues. V shed 3 bases and J shed 1 base, with 6 bases lying between them. Germline V gene data show CDR1 as SGHTA and CDR2 as FQGNSA. The CDR3 region has the DNA TGTGCCAGCAGCTTTTACCTTAACTATGGCTACACCTTC. Translated, it gives CASSFYLNYGYTF. Drawing the rest from reference TRBV7-2 and TRBJ1-2, the complete variable domain is GAGVSQSPSNKVTEKGKDVELRCDPISGHTALYWYRQSLGQGLEFLIYFQGNSAPDKSGLPSDRFSAERTGGSVSTLTIQRTQQEDSAVYLCASSFYLNYGYTFGSGTRLTVV.

Comment on this clone: One junction end disagrees with the germline gene, perhaps due to a read error. The rearrangement links TRBV5-6 to TRBJ2-7; tentatively, D is TRBD1 (5 bases). This CDR3 has 14 amino acids. Germline CDR1 and CDR2: SGHDT and YYEEEE. CDR3 sequence: CASSFQGQTREWDF. The DNA for the CDR3 is TGTGCCAGCAGCTTCCAAGGACAAACCAGAGAGTGGGACTTC. Complete variable domain (other parts from reference TRBV5-6 and TRBJ2-7): DAGVTQSPTHLIKTRGQQVTLRCSPKSGHDTVSWYQQALGQGPQFIFQYYEEEERQRGNFPDRFSGHQFPNYSSELNVNALLLGDSALYLCASSFQGQTREWDFGPGTRLTVT.

DNA of the CDR3: TGCGCCAGCAGCTCCCTCGGGAGGAGCTCCAATGAGCAGTTCTTC. Translated: CASSSLGRSSNEQFF. The chain uses TRBV5-1 and TRBJ2-1; 7 bases map to TRBD2. The germline gives CDR1 SGHRS, CDR2 YFSETQ. CDR3 length: 15 residues. Trimming removed 3 bases from V and 6 bases from J; junction bases left unmatched: 9.